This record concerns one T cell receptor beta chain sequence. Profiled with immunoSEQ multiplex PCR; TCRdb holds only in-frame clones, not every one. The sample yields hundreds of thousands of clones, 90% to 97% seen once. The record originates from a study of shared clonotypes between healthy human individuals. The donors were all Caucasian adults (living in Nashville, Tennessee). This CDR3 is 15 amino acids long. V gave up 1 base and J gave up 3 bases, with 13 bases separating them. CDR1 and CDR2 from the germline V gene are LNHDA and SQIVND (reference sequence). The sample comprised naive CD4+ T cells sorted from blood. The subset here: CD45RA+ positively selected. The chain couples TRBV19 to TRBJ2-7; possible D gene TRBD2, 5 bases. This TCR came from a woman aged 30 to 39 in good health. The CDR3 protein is CASSIAGIASYEQYF. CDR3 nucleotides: TGTGCCAGTAGTATAGCCGGGATCGCCAGCTACGAGCAGTACTTC.